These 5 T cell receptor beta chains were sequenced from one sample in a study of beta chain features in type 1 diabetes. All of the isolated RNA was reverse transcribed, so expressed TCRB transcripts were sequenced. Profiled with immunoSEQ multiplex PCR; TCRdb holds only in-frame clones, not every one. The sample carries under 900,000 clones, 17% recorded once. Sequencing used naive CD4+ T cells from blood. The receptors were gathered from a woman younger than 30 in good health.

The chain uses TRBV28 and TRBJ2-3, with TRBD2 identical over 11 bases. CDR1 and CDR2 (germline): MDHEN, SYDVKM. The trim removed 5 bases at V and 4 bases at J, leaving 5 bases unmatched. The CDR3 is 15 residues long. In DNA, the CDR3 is TGTGCCAGCAGTCCCCTAGCGGGAGGTGCAGATACGCAGTATTTT. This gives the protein CASSPLAGGADTQYF. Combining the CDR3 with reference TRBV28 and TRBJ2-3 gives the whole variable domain DVKVTQSSRYLVKRTGEKVFLECVQDMDHENMFWYRQDPGLGLRLIYFSYDVKMKEKGDIPEGYSVSREKKERFSLILESASTNQTSMYLCASSPLAGGADTQYFGPGTRLTVL.

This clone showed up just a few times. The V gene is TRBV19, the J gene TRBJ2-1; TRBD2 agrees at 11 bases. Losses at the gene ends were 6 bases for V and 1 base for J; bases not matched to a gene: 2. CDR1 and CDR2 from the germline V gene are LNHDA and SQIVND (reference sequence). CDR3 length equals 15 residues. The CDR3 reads CASSVAGGSYNEQFF. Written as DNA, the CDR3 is TGTGCCAGTAGCGTAGCGGGAGGGTCCTACAATGAGCAGTTCTTC.

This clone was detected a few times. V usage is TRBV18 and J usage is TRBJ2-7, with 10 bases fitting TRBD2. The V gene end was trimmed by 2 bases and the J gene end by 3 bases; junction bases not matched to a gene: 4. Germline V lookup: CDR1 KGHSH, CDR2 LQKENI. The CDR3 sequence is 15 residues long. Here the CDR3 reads CASSPWASGGYEQYF. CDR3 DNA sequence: TGTGCCAGCTCACCATGGGCTAGCGGGGGCTACGAGCAGTACTTC.

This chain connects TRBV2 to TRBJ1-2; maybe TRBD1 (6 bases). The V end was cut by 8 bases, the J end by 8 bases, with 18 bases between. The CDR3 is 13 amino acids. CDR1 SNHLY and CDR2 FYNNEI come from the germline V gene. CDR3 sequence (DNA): TGTGCCAGCCATGTTAACAGGGATGGAGGCTACACCTTC. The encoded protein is CASHVNRDGGYTF. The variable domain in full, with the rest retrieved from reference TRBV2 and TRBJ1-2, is EPEVTQTPSHQVTQMGQEVILRCVPISNHLYFYWYRQILGQKVEFLVSFYNNEISEKSEIFDDQFSVERPDGSNFTLKIRSTKLEDSAMYFCASHVNRDGGYTFGSGTRLTVV.

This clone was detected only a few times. The CDR3 DNA sequence: TGTGCCAGCAGTCCTCGGGGGGCCCCGAACACCGGGGAGCTGTTTTTT. This codes for CASSPRGAPNTGELFF. The chain carries TRBV9 and TRBJ2-2; tentative D call: TRBD2 (7 bases). The CDR3 runs 16 residues. With 5 bases removed from V and 0 bases from J, the gap between germline ends came to 14 bases. Germline V gives CDR1 SGDLS, CDR2 YYNGEE.